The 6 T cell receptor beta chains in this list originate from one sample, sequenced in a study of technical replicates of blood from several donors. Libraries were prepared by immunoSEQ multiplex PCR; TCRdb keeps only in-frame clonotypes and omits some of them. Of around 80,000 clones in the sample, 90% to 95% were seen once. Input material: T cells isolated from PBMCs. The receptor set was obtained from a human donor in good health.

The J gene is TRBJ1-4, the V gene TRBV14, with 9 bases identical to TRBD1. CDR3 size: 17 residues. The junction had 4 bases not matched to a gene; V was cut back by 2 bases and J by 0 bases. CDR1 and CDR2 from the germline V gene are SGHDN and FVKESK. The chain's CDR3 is CASSQLDRGSTNEKLFF. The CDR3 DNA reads TGTGCCAGCAGCCAACTGGACAGGGGCTCAACTAATGAAAAACTGTTTTTT.

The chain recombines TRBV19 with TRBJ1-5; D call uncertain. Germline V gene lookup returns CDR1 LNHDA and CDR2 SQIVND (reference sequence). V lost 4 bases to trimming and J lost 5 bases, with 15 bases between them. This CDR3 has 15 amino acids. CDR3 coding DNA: TGTGCCAGTAGTAGAGGGCTGAGGACCGATCAGCCCCAGCATTTT. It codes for CASSRGLRTDQPQHF.

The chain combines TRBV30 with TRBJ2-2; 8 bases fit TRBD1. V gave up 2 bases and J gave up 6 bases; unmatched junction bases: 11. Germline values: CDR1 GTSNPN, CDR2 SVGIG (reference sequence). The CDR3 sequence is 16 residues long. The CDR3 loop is CAWSIPGQAISGELFF. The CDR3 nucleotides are TGTGCCTGGAGTATCCCGGGACAGGCGATTTCCGGGGAGCTGTTTTTT.

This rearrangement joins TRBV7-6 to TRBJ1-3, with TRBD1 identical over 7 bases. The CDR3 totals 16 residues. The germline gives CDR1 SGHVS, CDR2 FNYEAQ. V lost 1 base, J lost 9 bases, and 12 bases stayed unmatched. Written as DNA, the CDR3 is TGTGCCAGCAGCTTAGGTTTTGGACAGGCCCGAGGCACCATATATTTT. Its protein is CASSLGFGQARGTIYF.

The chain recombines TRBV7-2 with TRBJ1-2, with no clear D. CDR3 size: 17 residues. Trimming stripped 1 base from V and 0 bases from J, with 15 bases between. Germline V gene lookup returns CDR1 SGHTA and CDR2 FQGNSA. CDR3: CASSLVPRLLANYGYTF. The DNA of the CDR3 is TGTGCCAGCAGCTTAGTGCCCCGACTATTAGCTAACTATGGCTACACCTTC.

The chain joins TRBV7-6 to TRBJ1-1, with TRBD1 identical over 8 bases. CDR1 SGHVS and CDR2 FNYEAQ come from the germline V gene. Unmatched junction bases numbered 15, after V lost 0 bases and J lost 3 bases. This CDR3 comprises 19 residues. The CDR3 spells CASSLAPAGGYSEDTEAFF. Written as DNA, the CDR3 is TGTGCCAGCAGCTTAGCGCCGGCAGGGGGCTATTCTGAGGACACTGAAGCTTTCTTT. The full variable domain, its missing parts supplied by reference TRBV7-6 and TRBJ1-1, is GAGVSQSPRYKVTKRGQDVALRCDPISGHVSLYWYRQALGQGPEFLTYFNYEAQQDKSGLPNDRFSAERPEGSISTLTIQRTEQRDSAMYRCASSLAPAGGYSEDTEAFFGQGTRLTVV.